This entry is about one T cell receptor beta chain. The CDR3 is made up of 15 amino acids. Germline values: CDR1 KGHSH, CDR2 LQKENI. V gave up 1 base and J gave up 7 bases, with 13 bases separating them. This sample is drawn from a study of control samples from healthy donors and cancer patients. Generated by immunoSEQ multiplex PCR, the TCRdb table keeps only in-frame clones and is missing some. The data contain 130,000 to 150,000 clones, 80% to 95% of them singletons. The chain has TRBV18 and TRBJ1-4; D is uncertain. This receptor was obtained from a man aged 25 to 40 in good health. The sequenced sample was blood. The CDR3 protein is CASSPRSPGTEKLFF. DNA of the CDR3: TGTGCCAGCTCACCACGGTCCCCGGGTACTGAAAAACTGTTTTTT.